This T cell receptor beta chain is from a study of graft-versus-host responses after intestinal transplantation. About the research overall: For about three years after anti-thymocyte globulin induction, all recipients took tacrolimus and steroids.

Using immunoSEQ multiplex PCR, the repertoire was profiled, and TCRdb retains in-frame clones only, with some absent. The sample has 65,000 to 90,000 clones; 92% are singletons. Remarks on this clone: What it recognizes is unknown.

This CDR3 region has 12 residues. The germline V gene encodes CDR1 MDHEN and CDR2 SYDVKM. V was trimmed by 8 bases and J by 6 bases, leaving 11 bases between them. Study conclusions and caveats: HvG clone declines early post-transplant were associated with peak circulating GvH levels. High graft-versus-host to host-versus-graft clonal ratios were found in allografts of patients who had graft-donor T cell macrochimerism. There were GvH clones found in recipient marrow, and some of them appeared first in ileum or blood.

V usage is TRBV28 and J usage is TRBJ1-5; weak D call: TRBD1 (6 bases). The specimen was unstimulated CD8+ T cells sorted from spleen or lymph node cells, collected before transplant. The source is a human donor who was the organ donor for an intestinal transplant. Written as DNA, the CDR3 is TGTGCCAGCCTTACAGGGATTCAGCCCCAGCATTTT. Translated: CASLTGIQPQHF. Full variable domain (outside the CDR3, taken from reference TRBV28 and TRBJ1-5): DVKVTQSSRYLVKRTGEKVFLECVQDMDHENMFWYRQDPGLGLRLIYFSYDVKMKEKGDIPEGYSVSREKKERFSLILESASTNQTSMYLCASLTGIQPQHFGDGTRLSIL.